This T cell receptor (beta chain) was sequenced for a study of immune evolution from preneoplasia to lung adenocarcinoma. Study as a whole: HLA loss of heterozygosity: under 7.5% AIS, about 15% MIA, about 30% ADC, none AAH.

About this clone: Its antigen is still unknown.

Between 2014 and 2017, patients underwent resection in Japan or China. Nucleic acids came from premalignant or tumor cells enriched by macro-dissection. Sequenced by immunoSEQ multiplex PCR; TCRdb stores in-frame clones only, minus some. The repertoire holds approximately 4,700 clones, with about 85% as singletons. Study results and caveats: Clonality was highest in normal lung, lower in later-stage lesions apparently.

CDR3 length: 14 amino acids. CDR1 is SGHRS and CDR2 is YFSETQ in the germline V gene. Deletions cut 0 bases from V and 2 bases from J, with 9 bases between. Sequenced: FFPE invasive lung adenocarcinoma tissue. The sequence was obtained from a person between 50 and 60 years old with lung adenocarcinoma. The chain carries TRBV5-1 and TRBJ2-7; D is ambiguous. In nucleotides, the CDR3 is TGCGCCAGCAGCTTGGTAGTACAGCCCTACGAGCAGTACTTC. Its protein is CASSLVVQPYEQYF.